In its sample, the clone carrying this T cell receptor beta chain was seen many times. As yet, its antigen is unknown. This sample stems from a study of CD8 T cells in ankylosing spondylitis. Whole-study findings and limits: The study identified a TCR beta motif of 7 or 8 highly homologous variants that appeared characteristic of ankylosing spondylitis blood. In reactive arthritis synovial fluid and blood, some motif variants had been reported before. Disease-associated clones were reportedly significantly overrepresented in matched ankylosing spondylitis synovial fluid.

TCRdb re-called the 5' RACE reads with MiXCR, one entry per CDR3 protein. The sample consists of around 130,000 distinct CDR3 sequences, over 6% of them appearing once. The sample taken for sequencing was blood, either unsorted or a sorted T cell fraction (not recorded which). This TCR derives from a male donor with ankylosing spondylitis or in good health (not recorded which).

CDR3 nucleotides: TGTGCCATCAGTGAGTCGAGTGGACAGCAAGAGACCCAGTACTTC. Translating it yields CAISESSGQQETQYF. This chain uses TRBV10-3 with TRBJ2-5, with D possibly matching TRBD1 (6 bases). CDR1 and CDR2 from the germline V gene are ENHRY and SYGVKD. Deletions cut 0 bases from V and 2 bases from J, with 10 bases between. The CDR3 covers 15 residues.